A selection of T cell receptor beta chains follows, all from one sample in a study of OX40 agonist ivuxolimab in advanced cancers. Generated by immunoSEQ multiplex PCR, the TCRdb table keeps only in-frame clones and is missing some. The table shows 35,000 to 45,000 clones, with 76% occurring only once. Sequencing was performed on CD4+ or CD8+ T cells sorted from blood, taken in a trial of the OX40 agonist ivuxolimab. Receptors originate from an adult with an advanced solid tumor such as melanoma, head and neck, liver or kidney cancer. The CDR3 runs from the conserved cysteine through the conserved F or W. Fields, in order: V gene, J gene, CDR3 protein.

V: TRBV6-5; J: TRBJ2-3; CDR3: CASSYRGASSTDTQYF
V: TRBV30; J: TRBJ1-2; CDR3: CAWGDRARSNYTF
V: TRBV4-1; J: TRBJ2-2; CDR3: CASSPLRQGMSGELFF
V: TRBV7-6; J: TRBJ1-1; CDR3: CASSLWGLSETNTEAFF
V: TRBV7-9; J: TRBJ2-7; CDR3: CASSPGQTYEQYF
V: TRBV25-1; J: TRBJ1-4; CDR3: CASSETGSNEKLFF
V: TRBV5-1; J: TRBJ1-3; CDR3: CASSLVPLSRDTIYF
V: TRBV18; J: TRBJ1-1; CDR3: CASSPPKQITEAFF
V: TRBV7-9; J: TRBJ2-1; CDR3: CASSLYPSGRGEQFF
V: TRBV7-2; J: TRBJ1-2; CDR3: CASSDTGTEILGYTF
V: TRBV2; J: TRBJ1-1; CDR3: CASSELGGNTEAFF
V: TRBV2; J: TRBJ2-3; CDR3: CASSNQGSDTQYF